Listed here is a single T cell receptor beta chain. This clonotype appeared once. Its binding antigen is unknown. The sample holds no much larger clone one base away, and base qualities are not on file. Evidence from a single read is weak. The data are from a study of identical twins' blood T cells (dated by TCRdb to 2013 to 2014). For the study in its entirety: The approximately twelve libraries, six for the alpha chain and six for the beta chain, yielded 45 million to 55 million Illumina reads in total. The study compared TCR alpha and beta chain repertoires of three pairs of monozygous twins using next-generation sequencing to assess genetic influence on repertoire formation.

Six healthy women forming three monozygous twin pairs were used as donors. Each of the three twin pairs had been raised together, and the twins in each pair were thought likely to have encountered the same infectious agents and vaccines. RNA was isolated from peripheral blood mononuclear cells and used to prepare TCR cDNA libraries. General study outcomes and caveats: Because the twins were reared together, environmental influences could not be excluded as an explanation for twin similarity. Validation by independent studies was stated to be required for the proposed role of the TCRalpha J segment in MHC recognition during thymic selection. Among the most abundant TCRbeta clonotypes, every donor shared more CDR3 sequences with her own twin than with unrelated donors. Twin pairs were reported to be markedly more alike in V gene usage than unrelated donors were, even when looking at non-selected out-of-frame TCRbeta clonotypes. How many CDR3 clonotypes two donors shared depended mainly on the product of their cloneset sizes, and the twins did not clearly stray from this trend.

Library preparation used 5' RACE. Sequencer: Illumina Genome Analyzer IIx. To prepare the RNA-based TCR cDNA libraries, a previously described protocol was followed, with several modifications. To prevent cross-contamination, sample-specific barcodes were added to both ends of each TCR cDNA library during cDNA synthesis and amplification. On the study's bioinformatics: Each individual had between about 95,000 and nearly 500,000 identified clonotypes, and each library contained roughly 2 to 4 million CDR3-containing reads. After reads with improper barcode index combinations were thrown out, a cloneset for each library was built using the MiTCR software. During the assembly of CDR3 clonotypes by MiTCR, low-quality reads were filtered or rescued and PCR and sequencing errors were corrected. Artificial out-of-frame clonotypes were mapped to in-frame sequences, with one indel allowed in the CDR3, and then removed. Similarity of V and J gene usage between donors was measured as Jensen-Shannon divergence divided by mean entropy. The raw public reads went through TCRdb reprocessing: fastp at Q25, MiXCR clone calling, in-frame beta chains kept. CDR3 protein duplicates are merged, each entry listing the most common genes and DNA. For this entry, the V and J calls and clone size follow TCRdb and not the study's own pipeline. The table for this sample lists fewer than 450,000 distinct CDR3 sequences; around 30% of them were counted only once. The ten largest clonotypes hold roughly 5.5% of the sample.

The clonotype originates from a woman aged 18 to 49 in good health. Source material: PBMCs.

The CDR3 protein is CASGGLGRTDTQHF. The nucleotide sequence reads as follows: TGTGCCTCCGGGGGTTTGGGAAGAACAGATACGCAGCATTTT. The rearrangement combines TRBV10-3 with TRBJ2-3, with a tentative D gene TRBD1 over 5 matching bases. The DNA end is more similar to TRBJ1-5, so the J call may be wrong. From its cysteine to its phenylalanine, the CDR3 spans 14 amino acids. The DNA shown is the 42-base CDR3, in frame from base 1. Sequences ENHRY (CDR1) and SYGVKD (CDR2) are obtained from the germline V gene.